Each of the 5 T cell receptor beta chains below was sequenced from the same sample in a study of blood T cell repertoires in COVID-19. This table comes from immunoSEQ multiplex PCR, and its TCRdb copy is limited to in-frame clones, with some not included. Of 310,000 or so clones listed, 85% to 90% were seen once; the top ten hold 3% to 4%. Sequencing input: peripheral blood. The origin of the receptors is a woman in her fifties or sixties with active or convalescent COVID-19.

The V call is TRBV11-3, the J call TRBJ2-5; 10 bases line up with TRBD1. The CDR3 has 17 amino acids. V lost 4 bases, J lost 1 base, and 9 bases stayed unmatched. The germline V gene has CDR1 SGHNT and CDR2 YENEEA. The CDR3 protein is CASSYGGTGVSQETQYF. CDR3 bases: TGTGCCAGCAGCTATGGTGGGACAGGGGTCTCCCAAGAGACCCAGTACTTC.

This chain's CDR3 is CASSFTSGVYYEQYF. The CDR3 DNA is TGTGCCAGCAGCTTCACTAGCGGGGTGTACTACGAGCAGTACTTC. The genes are TRBV5-4 and TRBJ2-7, with 10 nucleotides matching TRBD2. The ends lost 2 bases at V and 3 bases at J; junction bases unmatched: 5. There are 15 residues in the CDR3. The germline V gene encodes CDR1 SGHNT and CDR2 YYREEE (reference sequence).

This clone was observed a single time. The rearrangement links TRBV4-1 to TRBJ2-5; maybe TRBD1 (6 bases). Germline values: CDR1 MGHRA, CDR2 YSYEKL. The CDR3 extends over 14 amino acids. Deletions cut 0 bases from V and 5 bases from J, with 10 bases between. The CDR3: CASSQDGTGETQYF. Here the CDR3 DNA reads TGCGCCAGCAGCCAAGACGGAACAGGGGAGACCCAGTACTTC.

The V call is TRBV3-1 (or the pseudogene TRBV3-2), the J call TRBJ1-2; D may be TRBD1 (5 bases). V dropped 0 bases and J dropped 3 bases, with 14 bases sitting between them. Per germline, CDR1 LGHDT and CDR2 YNNKEL (reference sequence). CDR3 length: 16 amino acids. CDR3 DNA: TGTGCCAGCAGCCAAGACGAACAGGTGATCGACTATGGCTACACCTTC. It is translated as CASSQDEQVIDYGYTF.

The chain uses TRBV5-5 and TRBJ2-7; TRBD1 aligns across 10 bases. The CDR3 is 15 amino acids. The germline V gene encodes CDR1 SGHKS and CDR2 YYEKEE (reference sequence). The V segment lost 4 bases and the J segment 2 bases; nucleotides outside the gene matches: 6. CDR3 coding DNA: TGTGCCAGCAGCACCCCGGGACAGGGGACCTACGAGCAGTACTTC. It yields the protein CASSTPGQGTYEQYF. The whole variable domain, remainder taken from reference TRBV5-5 and TRBJ2-7, is DAGVTQSPTHLIKTRGQQVTLRCSPISGHKSVSWYQQVLGQGPQFIFQYYEKEERGRGNFPDRFSARQFPNYSSELNVNALLLGDSALYLCASSTPGQGTYEQYFGPGTRLTVT.